This entry lists 25 T cell receptor beta chains sequenced from one sample in a study of blood T cell repertoires in COVID-19. The data were produced by immunoSEQ multiplex PCR, yet TCRdb's version contains in-frame clones alone and is incomplete. The table has over 40,000 clones, about 90% seen once. Source material: peripheral blood. All receptors come from a man between 65 and 80 years old with active COVID-19.

V and J are TRBV23-1 and TRBJ1-6; tentatively, D is TRBD1 (6 bases). TRBV23-1 is given ORF status, its function remaining uncertain. V lost 3 bases to trimming and J lost 0 bases, with 27 bases between them. This CDR3 has 22 amino acids. The DNA for the CDR3 is TGCGCCAGCAGTCAGCCCTTCACCGGCGGACAGAGAAACAGCTCCTATAATTCACCCCTCCACTTT. Its translation: CASSQPFTGGQRNSSYNSPLHF.

V gene TRBV7-3 combines with J gene TRBJ1-2; 11 positions agree with TRBD1. CDR3 length: 17 residues. V lost 0 bases, J lost 1 base, and 4 bases stayed unmatched. The germline V gene has CDR1 SGHTA and CDR2 FQGTGA. The CDR3 is CASSLTSGQGVNYGYTF. The CDR3 DNA is TGTGCCAGCAGCTTAACGTCGGGACAGGGGGTTAACTATGGCTACACCTTC. Filled out from reference TRBV7-3 and TRBJ1-2, the complete variable domain reads GAGVSQTPSNKVTEKGKYVELRCDPISGHTALYWYRQSLGQGPEFLIYFQGTGAADDSGLPNDRFFAVRPEGSVSTLKIQRTERGDSAVYLCASSLTSGQGVNYGYTFGSGTRLTVV.

The chain combines TRBV18 with TRBJ2-1, with TRBD1 as a possible D gene (6 bases). Germline CDR1 and CDR2: KGHSH and LQKENI. Trimming removed 6 bases at V and 1 base at J, with 16 bases between. The CDR3 has 16 residues. The CDR3 here is CASSPPGQRSYNEQFF. CDR3 sequence (DNA): TGTGCCAGCTCCCCCCCGGGACAACGGTCCTACAATGAGCAGTTCTTC.

The chain recombines TRBV6-5 with TRBJ2-2, with D perhaps TRBD1 (5 bases). This CDR3 is built from 12 residues. CDR1 MNHEY and CDR2 SVGAGI come from the germline V gene. The V gene lost 8 bases and the J gene lost 1 base, with 5 bases spanning the gap. CDR3 residues: CASDRNTGELFF. CDR3 coding DNA: TGTGCCAGCGACAGGAACACCGGGGAGCTGTTTTTT.

This clone was found once. The gene calls are TRBV5-5 and TRBJ2-7; 9 nucleotides match TRBD1. This CDR3 has 15 residues. Looked up from germline, CDR1 is SGHKS and CDR2 is YYEKEE (reference sequence). V lost 4 bases to trimming and J lost 4 bases; unmatched junction nucleotides: 9. The CDR3 region is CASSGGTGRSYEQYF. CDR3 DNA: TGTGCCAGCAGCGGAGGGACAGGGAGAAGTTACGAGCAGTACTTC.

The table lists this clone with a count of one. The genes are TRBV3-1 (or the pseudogene TRBV3-2) and TRBJ2-7; 9 nucleotides agree with TRBD2. Germline lookup yields CDR1 LGHDT and CDR2 YNNKEL (reference sequence). V was pared by 1 base and J by 6 bases, with 7 bases of the junction left unmatched. The CDR3 is 15 residues long. For the CDR3, the DNA is TGTGCCAGCAGCCAAGTATCTAGCGGGGAGGGCGAGCAGTACTTC. Translating gives CASSQVSSGEGEQYF.

This chain links TRBV7-3 with TRBJ2-1; 10 nucleotides agree with TRBD2. J gave up 6 bases and V 2 bases, and 10 bases lay outside the gene matches. The germline V gene has CDR1 SGHTA and CDR2 FQGTGA. There are 17 residues in the CDR3. CDR3 bases: TGTGCCAGCAGCTTAGGTAATGAGCGGGGGGGCCGCAATGAGCAGTTCTTC. The encoded protein is CASSLGNERGGRNEQFF.

CDR3 residues: CASSESPRGDLRAFF. The CDR3 DNA sequence: TGTGCCAGCAGTGAGTCCCCCAGGGGAGACCTTCGAGCTTTCTTT. The chain uses TRBV6-1 and TRBJ1-1, with a tentative D call TRBD1 (6 bases). The V gene lost 3 bases and the J gene lost 10 bases, with 21 bases spanning the gap. Germline V lookup: CDR1 MNHNS, CDR2 SASEGT. The CDR3 consists of 15 residues.

The rearrangement uses TRBV5-1 and TRBJ2-7; 7 bases line up with TRBD1. The CDR3 has 15 residues. The V segment lost 4 bases and the J segment 2 bases; nucleotides outside the gene matches: 9. Per germline, CDR1 SGHRS and CDR2 YFSETQ. Here the CDR3 reads CASSQSLGTAYEQYF. The CDR3 bases are TGCGCCAGCAGCCAAAGTTTGGGGACAGCCTACGAGCAGTACTTC.

This chain joins TRBV18 and TRBJ1-1; maybe TRBD1 (5 bases). V lost 3 bases to trimming and J lost 0 bases, with 8 bases between them. The CDR3 contains 14 residues. CDR1 is KGHSH, CDR2 LQKENI, per germline. CDR3 sequence: CASSPDSMNTEAFF. Written as DNA, the CDR3 is TGTGCCAGCTCACCTGACAGCATGAACACTGAAGCTTTCTTT. Full variable domain (missing parts from reference TRBV18 and TRBJ1-1): NAGVMQNPRHLVRRRGQEARLRCSPMKGHSHVYWYRQLPEEGLKFMVYLQKENIIDESGMPKERFSAEFPKEGPSILRIQQVVRGDSAAYFCASSPDSMNTEAFFGQGTRLTVV.

The chain has TRBV3-1 (or the pseudogene TRBV3-2) and TRBJ2-5, with 9 bases fitting TRBD1. This CDR3 is 18 amino acids long. V lost 3 bases and J lost 0; bases outside the gene matches: 11. Germline CDR1 LGHDT, CDR2 YNNKEL (reference sequence). CDR3 protein: CASSQNTGGAKYQETQYF. CDR3 nucleotides: TGTGCCAGCAGCCAGAACACAGGGGGCGCAAAGTACCAAGAGACCCAGTACTTC.

The rearrangement uses TRBV2 and TRBJ1-1, with 8 bases lining up with TRBD1. This CDR3 comprises 15 residues. Per the germline V gene, CDR1 is SNHLY and CDR2 is FYNNEI. V gave up 5 bases and J gave up 4 bases; unmatched junction bases: 9. The CDR3 nucleotides are TGTGCCAGCAGTCGCCAGGGGGCAGGGGGCACTGAAGCTTTCTTT. Protein sequence: CASSRQGAGGTEAFF.

This clone was detected once. The chain has TRBV27 and TRBJ1-1; maybe TRBD1 (5 bases). This CDR3 has 16 amino acids. V was pared by 6 bases and J by 0 bases, with 17 bases between. Per germline, CDR1 MNHEY and CDR2 SMNVEV (reference sequence). The CDR3 DNA follows: TGTGCCAGCAGCCTCAGGGCGGGACGATTGAACACTGAAGCTTTCTTT. This translates into CASSLRAGRLNTEAFF.

This clone has more than one count but fewer than ten. V gene TRBV2 combines with J gene TRBJ2-1, with a tentative D call TRBD1 (5 bases). This CDR3 has 12 residues. Trimming left V 5 bases short and J 8 bases short, with 10 bases between. CDR1 is SNHLY and CDR2 is FYNNEI in the germline V gene. CDR3 in amino acids: CASSSQGHEQFF. CDR3 coding DNA: TGTGCCAGCAGTTCCCAGGGCCATGAGCAGTTCTTC.

This clone was observed a few times. J is TRBJ1-4 and V is TRBV6-5, with 9 bases aligning to TRBD1. The CDR3 has 15 residues. V shed 6 bases and J 8 bases; nucleotides not matched to a gene: 10. Germline CDR1 is MNHEY and CDR2 is SVGAGI. The CDR3 coding sequence is TGTGCCAGCAGGACTACAGGGGGCGAGAGGGAAAAACTGTTTTTT. The encoded protein is CASRTTGGEREKLFF.

The V gene is TRBV20-1, the J gene TRBJ1-1; 8 nucleotides line up with TRBD1. Germline trimming cut 3 bases from V and 1 base from J; bases unmatched to any gene: 1. This CDR3 comprises 13 residues. Germline CDR1 reads DFQATT; CDR2 reads SNEGSKA (reference sequence). In DNA, the CDR3 is TGCAGTGCTAGTGACAGGGGGAACACTGAAGCTTTCTTT. This sequence encodes CSASDRGNTEAFF.

The J gene is TRBJ2-7, the V gene TRBV28; the D gene is possibly TRBD2 (6 bases). The CDR3 extends over 13 amino acids. V lost 5 bases, J lost 0 bases, and 8 bases lay in between. Germline CDR1 and CDR2: MDHEN and SYDVKM. The CDR3 protein is CASSGGASYEQYF. As DNA, the CDR3 is TGTGCCAGCAGTGGCGGGGCCTCCTACGAGCAGTACTTC.

V is TRBV7-2 and J is TRBJ1-1; the D is unclear. The CDR3 sequence is 14 residues long. Germline V CDR1 and CDR2: SGHTA, FQGNSA. The V gene lost 0 bases and the J gene lost 1 base, with 6 bases spanning the gap. CDR3 protein: CASSLALGNTEAFF. CDR3 nucleotide sequence: TGTGCCAGCAGCTTAGCCCTCGGGAACACTGAAGCTTTCTTT.

The chain joins TRBV30 to TRBJ2-7, with 8 bases matching TRBD1. There are 11 residues in the CDR3. Losses at the gene ends were 8 bases for V and 1 base for J; bases not matched to a gene: 1. Germline loops: CDR1 GTSNPN, CDR2 SVGIG (reference sequence). CDR3 coding DNA: TGTGCCGGGACAGGTTCCTACGAGCAGTACTTC. Translating gives CAGTGSYEQYF.

CDR3 in DNA: TGCGCCAGCAGTGAGTCGAAGACAGGGTTCTACGAGCAGTACTTC. It is translated as CASSESKTGFYEQYF. The J gene is TRBJ2-7, the V gene TRBV10-1, with 7 bases aligning to TRBD1. CDR3 length: 15 residues. Trimming took 0 bases from V and 3 from J; bases not matched to a gene: 5. Germline lookup yields CDR1 WNHNN and CDR2 SYGVQD (reference sequence).

The chain carries TRBV7-9 and TRBJ2-1; 13 bases agree with TRBD2. Unmatched junction bases numbered 13, after V lost 5 bases and J lost 12 bases. The V gene's germline CDR1 is SEHNR and CDR2 FQNEAQ (reference sequence). This CDR3 comprises 16 residues. CDR3: CASSPPTSGGPDGQFF. DNA for the CDR3: TGTGCCAGCAGCCCCCCGACTAGCGGGGGGCCGGACGGGCAGTTCTTC.

This clone was recorded once. As DNA, the CDR3 is TGCGCCAGCAGCTTGGGATTACTAGCGGGGGCTTACGAGCAGTACTTC. This gives the protein CASSLGLLAGAYEQYF. The chain couples TRBV5-1 to TRBJ2-7; TRBD2 agrees at 11 bases. Per germline, CDR1 SGHRS and CDR2 YFSETQ. CDR3 length equals 16 residues. J lost 4 bases, V lost 0 bases, and 6 bases had no gene match.

The genes are TRBV5-4 and TRBJ1-2, with a possible D match to TRBD1 (6 bases). The CDR3 has 14 residues. The germline V gene has CDR1 SGHNT and CDR2 YYREEE (reference sequence). Trimming removed 1 base at V and 3 bases at J, with 10 bases between. The CDR3 DNA follows: TGTGCCAGCAGCTTGCGGGGGGGCGACTATGGCTACACCTTC. It is translated as CASSLRGGDYGYTF.

The rearrangement links TRBV27 to TRBJ1-5; weak D call: TRBD1 (6 bases). Germline V gene lookup returns CDR1 MNHEY and CDR2 SMNVEV (reference sequence). Trimming removed 6 bases from V and 0 bases from J, with 27 bases in between. CDR3 length: 20 amino acids. This chain's CDR3 is CASRPRGGDMKLNSNQPQHF. The CDR3 DNA follows: TGTGCCAGCAGGCCAAGAGGGGGGGACATGAAATTAAATAGCAATCAGCCCCAGCATTTT.

This clone appeared a single time. The chain links TRBV5-1 to TRBJ2-7, with 9 bases fitting TRBD1. Germline loops: CDR1 SGHRS, CDR2 YFSETQ. With 6 bases clipped from V and 3 bases from J, the junction kept 1 base outside the gene matches. This CDR3 region has 12 residues. CDR3 nucleotide sequence: TGCGCCAGCACGGGACAGGGCTACGAGCAGTACTTC. Its protein product is CASTGQGYEQYF.